Below, 2 T cell receptor beta chains from the same sample are listed, as sequenced in a study of blood T cell repertoires in COVID-19. Sequenced by immunoSEQ multiplex PCR; TCRdb stores in-frame clones only, minus some. This repertoire shows roughly 60,000 clones, around 87% found once; its top ten account for more than 0.8%. Specimen: peripheral blood. These receptors came from a man between 65 and 80 years old with acute or convalescent COVID-19.

This chain joins TRBV6-5 and TRBJ1-3; tentatively, D is TRBD1 (5 bases). Germline V gives CDR1 MNHEY, CDR2 SVGAGI. The CDR3 has 15 residues. Between the trimmed V and J ends, which lost 6 bases and 1 base, there was a span of 13 bases. The CDR3 is CASRFSDRSGNTIYF. The CDR3 bases are TGTGCCAGCAGGTTTTCCGACAGATCTGGAAACACCATATATTTT.

The gene calls are TRBV5-1 and TRBJ2-7; D is ambiguous. CDR3 length: 13 residues. Germline V lookup: CDR1 SGHRS, CDR2 YFSETQ. The V gene lost 0 bases and the J gene lost 6 bases, with 10 bases spanning the gap. The CDR3 nucleotides are TGCGCCAGCAGCTTGGAGCCCGCCCGCGAGCAGTACTTC. Translation: CASSLEPAREQYF.